This TCR beta chain was captured by sequencing in a study of Ad26.COV2.S vaccination and SARS-CoV-2 variants. Method: immunoSEQ multiplex PCR; TCRdb's copy keeps in-frame clones and lacks some. The table has approximately 420,000 clones, approximately 88% seen once; the top ten hold less than 4.5%. Treatment in this sample: roughly 20 received Ad26.COV2.S at low or high dose, single or two shots; roughly five received placebo; per-sample allocation not given. At day 63 after the first vaccine or placebo injection, samples were drawn. Trimming removed 5 bases at V and 4 bases at J, with 14 bases between. Germline loops: CDR1 LNHDA, CDR2 SQIVND (reference sequence). This CDR3 contains 14 residues.

The input for sequencing was peripheral blood, taken in a trial of Ad26.COV2.S vaccine versus placebo. This chain joins TRBV19 and TRBJ1-1; tentatively, D is TRBD1 (6 bases). The clonotype originates from a person aged 18 to 59 who received the Ad26.COV2.S COVID-19 vaccine or a placebo. This CDR3 is CASSPSGGATEAFF. For the CDR3, the DNA is TGTGCCAGTAGTCCCTCGGGGGGGGCCACTGAAGCTTTCTTT.